This TCR beta chain was sequenced in a study of PD-1 blockade in classical Hodgkin lymphoma. Sequencing was performed with immunoSEQ multiplex PCR; in TCRdb, only in-frame clones are kept and a portion is missing. Of some 22,000 clones in the sample, roughly 77% were seen once. Study-level findings and limits: CD4+ TCR diversity rose significantly by C4D1, and CD8+ TCR diversity did not. Newly diagnosed patients reportedly trailed healthy donors in baseline TCR diversity. It was among complete responders that baseline diversity resembled that of newly diagnosed patients.

Regarding time point: cycle 4 day 1 (C4D1), after 6 weeks of nivolumab. Relapses following autologous stem cell transplantation were seen in all patients, with brentuximab vedotin exposure varying. Under best response, outcomes were complete response, partial response or progressive disease. Losses at the gene ends were 2 bases for V and 6 bases for J; bases not matched to a gene: 5. The germline V gene encodes CDR1 SGHRS and CDR2 YFSETQ. There are 15 residues in the CDR3. Note on this clone: Its antigen is unknown.

V gene TRBV5-1 combines with J gene TRBJ2-3; 11 nucleotides match TRBD2. Specimen: peripheral blood mononuclear cells (PBMCs), collected before the fourth cycle of nivolumab. This receptor was taken from a human donor with classical Hodgkin lymphoma. In nucleotides, the CDR3 is TGCGCCAGCAGCTTCACTAGCGGGAGACGCGATACGCAGTATTTT. Its translation is CASSFTSGRRDTQYF.